This passage covers 17 T cell receptor beta chains from one sample sequenced in a study of shared clonotypes between healthy human individuals. TCRdb keeps only in-frame clones here, not all; method: immunoSEQ multiplex PCR. The sample shows roughly 2.1 million clones, roughly 91% of them seen only once. Naive CD8 isolation took CD45RO-negative cells positively selected for CCR7 and excluded terminally differentiated effector memory CD45RA+ cells. Sequenced input: naive CD8+ T cells from PBMCs. These TCRs come from a young man in good health. Some clones in this sample may be carry-over from other donors' samples.

The chain is built from TRBV4-3 and TRBJ2-7, with D maybe TRBD2 (5 bases). CDR1 and CDR2 from the germline V gene are LGHNA and YSLEER. Trimming pared 0 bases from V and 4 bases from J, leaving 13 bases between. The CDR3 has 15 residues. CDR3 in amino acids: CASSQDGGPGYEQYF. CDR3 in DNA: TGCGCCAGCAGCCAAGACGGTGGGCCGGGGTACGAGCAGTACTTC.

The chain links TRBV28 to TRBJ2-1; 9 bases agree with TRBD2. Germline V gene sequence: CDR1 MDHEN, CDR2 SYDVKM. With V trimmed by 6 bases and J by 2 bases, 5 bases remained unmatched. The CDR3 sequence is 15 residues long. The CDR3 region has the DNA TGTGCCAGCAGGGTTGAGCGGGGGGCCTACAATGAGCAGTTCTTC. Translated: CASRVERGAYNEQFF.

The chain joins TRBV28 to TRBJ2-7; D gene uncertain. Trimming removed 7 bases at V and 5 bases at J, with 15 bases between. The germline gives CDR1 MDHEN, CDR2 SYDVKM. The CDR3 contains 13 residues. In DNA form, the CDR3 reads TGTGCCAGCAAAAGCTCACCGTCTGACGAGCAGTACTTC. As protein: CASKSSPSDEQYF.

The V gene is TRBV28, the J gene TRBJ1-5, with D hard to call. Germline lookup yields CDR1 MDHEN and CDR2 SYDVKM. This CDR3 has 15 amino acids. V was clipped by 6 bases and J by 2 bases, with 14 bases between them. The CDR3 sequence: CASSPNRAGNQPQHF. CDR3 nucleotide sequence: TGTGCCAGCAGCCCCAATAGGGCCGGCAATCAGCCCCAGCATTTT. Looking up the rest from reference TRBV28 and TRBJ1-5 gives the full variable domain: DVKVTQSSRYLVKRTGEKVFLECVQDMDHENMFWYRQDPGLGLRLIYFSYDVKMKEKGDIPEGYSVSREKKERFSLILESASTNQTSMYLCASSPNRAGNQPQHFGDGTRLSIL.

Here the CDR3 DNA reads TGTGCCAGCAGTCCCGGGACAGGGGGCGCGGATGGCTACACCTTC. Translating it yields CASSPGTGGADGYTF. The chain couples TRBV7-9 to TRBJ1-2; 12 bases match TRBD1. V trimming: 6 bases; J trimming: 6 bases; junction bases outside the gene matches: 8. CDR3 length: 15 amino acids. Germline loops: CDR1 SEHNR, CDR2 FQNEAQ (reference sequence).

Comments on this clone: The same CDR3 arises from other DNA sequences in this sample as well. CDR3 in DNA: TGCAGCGTGCGACTAGCGGGGCCCTACGAGCAGTACTTC. Translated: CSVRLAGPYEQYF. J is TRBJ2-7 and V is TRBV29-1; 11 nucleotides line up with TRBD2. The CDR3 covers 13 residues. Trimming took 6 bases from V and 2 from J; bases not matched to a gene: 3. Germline values: CDR1 SQVTM, CDR2 ANQGSEA.

V and J are TRBV6-5 and TRBJ2-3; no reliable D call. V gave up 4 bases and J gave up 2 bases, with 7 bases separating them. The CDR3 sequence is 13 residues long. CDR1 is MNHEY and CDR2 is SVGAGI in the germline V gene. DNA of the CDR3: TGTGCCAGCAGTTTCAGACCCACAGATACGCAGTATTTT. Translated, it gives CASSFRPTDTQYF.

The gene calls are TRBV7-9 and TRBJ2-5; TRBD1 agrees at 7 bases. The last part of the DNA fits TRBJ2-7 better; the J call may be wrong. The CDR3 spans 13 residues. Germline-derived CDR1 and CDR2 are SEHNR and FQNEAQ (reference sequence). The CDR3 nucleotides read TGTGCCAGCAGCTGGGGGACAGTCTACGAGCAGTACTTC. Translation: CASSWGTVYEQYF.

This clone was seen just once. The chain uses TRBV13 and TRBJ2-7; possible D gene TRBD1, 6 bases. Trimming pared 4 bases from V and 0 bases from J, leaving 16 bases between. Germline V gene data show CDR1 as PRHDT and CDR2 as FYEKMQ (reference sequence). This CDR3 spans 16 amino acids. The CDR3 bases are TGTGCCAGCAGCTCGACGGGACAAATACACTCCTACGAGCAGTACTTC. It yields the protein CASSSTGQIHSYEQYF.

This chain connects TRBV28 to TRBJ2-1, with 9 bases aligning to TRBD2. The CDR3 runs to 14 residues. Germline CDR1 reads MDHEN; CDR2 reads SYDVKM. Trimming took 5 bases from V and 4 from J; bases not matched to a gene: 3. CDR3 loop: CASSGAGGYNEQFF. For the CDR3, the DNA is TGTGCCAGCAGTGGAGCGGGAGGTTACAATGAGCAGTTCTTC. Full variable domain (missing parts from reference TRBV28 and TRBJ2-1): DVKVTQSSRYLVKRTGEKVFLECVQDMDHENMFWYRQDPGLGLRLIYFSYDVKMKEKGDIPEGYSVSREKKERFSLILESASTNQTSMYLCASSGAGGYNEQFFGPGTRLTVL.

This clone was detected only a few times. The chain has TRBV5-1 and TRBJ2-1; TRBD1 matches 9 bases. CDR1 is SGHRS, CDR2 YFSETQ, per germline. CDR3 size: 18 residues. V was pared by 4 bases and J by 3 bases, with 14 bases of the junction left unmatched. CDR3 sequence: CASSAPGQGSGSYNEQFF. The DNA for the CDR3 is TGCGCCAGCAGCGCACCGGGACAGGGATCAGGGAGCTACAATGAGCAGTTCTTC.

The J gene is TRBJ2-7, the V gene TRBV6-5, with D perhaps matching TRBD2 (6 bases). The V end lost 6 bases, the J end lost 4 bases, and 16 bases lay between the germline ends. The CDR3 is 14 amino acids. Germline V gene lookup returns CDR1 MNHEY and CDR2 SVGAGI. CDR3 DNA: TGTGCCAGCAGCCCGACCGAGGAGGGATACGAGCAGTACTTC. This encodes CASSPTEEGYEQYF.

J is TRBJ2-1 and V is TRBV7-9, with D hard to call. The germline V gene encodes CDR1 SEHNR and CDR2 FQNEAQ (reference sequence). V was shortened by 7 bases and J by 3 bases, with 19 bases between the two germline ends. This CDR3 comprises 16 residues. In DNA, the CDR3 is TGTGCCAGCACCACTTTAACGGCCCCCGACTACAATGAGCAGTTCTTC. It codes for CASTTLTAPDYNEQFF.

V is TRBV18 and J is TRBJ1-1; tentative D call: TRBD1 (6 bases). There are 16 residues in the CDR3. Trimming left V 0 bases short and J 1 base short, with 12 bases between. Germline V gene sequence: CDR1 KGHSH, CDR2 LQKENI. CDR3 DNA sequence: TGTGCCAGCTCACCACCCCGGACAGCGTCGAACACTGAAGCTTTCTTT. This codes for CASSPPRTASNTEAFF. Supplemented by reference TRBV18 and TRBJ1-1, the full variable domain reads NAGVMQNPRHLVRRRGQEARLRCSPMKGHSHVYWYRQLPEEGLKFMVYLQKENIIDESGMPKERFSAEFPKEGPSILRIQQVVRGDSAAYFCASSPPRTASNTEAFFGQGTRLTVV.

V usage is TRBV5-5 and J usage is TRBJ2-7; 8 positions match TRBD1. In germline, CDR1 is SGHKS, CDR2 YYEKEE (reference sequence). The CDR3 is 16 residues long. The V segment lost 3 bases and the J segment 0 bases; nucleotides outside the gene matches: 8. The CDR3 DNA is TGTGCCAGCAGCTCACTGAGGGACAGGAGCTCCTACGAGCAGTACTTC. This translates into CASSSLRDRSSYEQYF.

As for this clone: This specimen includes other DNA sequences encoding the same CDR3. The chain recombines TRBV5-1 with TRBJ2-2, with 8 nucleotides matching TRBD1. Trimming at V came to 0 bases and at J to 4 bases, leaving 5 bases not matched to a gene. Per germline, CDR1 SGHRS and CDR2 YFSETQ. The CDR3 loop spans 16 amino acids. DNA of the CDR3: TGCGCCAGCAGCTTGGCGGTGACAGGGGCCACCGGGGAGCTGTTTTTT. Translated, it gives CASSLAVTGATGELFF.

The V gene is TRBV13, the J gene TRBJ2-7; either TRBD1 or TRBD2 may supply D (5 bases each). The CDR3 runs 14 residues. Germline V gene data show CDR1 as PRHDT and CDR2 as FYEKMQ (reference sequence). V lost 5 bases to trimming and J lost 4 bases, with 15 bases between them. The CDR3 here is CASSEEGNRYEQYF. The CDR3 nucleotides read TGTGCCAGCAGCGAAGAGGGAAACAGGTACGAGCAGTACTTC.